The 6 T cell receptor beta chains below all came from one sample that was sequenced in a study of early T cells in non-severe SARS-CoV-2 infection. TCRdb processed the 5' RACE reads anew with MiXCR; each CDR3 protein has one entry. The sample records 75,000 to 80,000 distinct CDR3 sequences, roughly a sixth being singletons. The sequenced material came from whole blood. These receptors all stem from an adult who was a healthcare worker with PCR-confirmed SARS-CoV-2 infection or an uninfected control (not recorded which).

The rearrangement links TRBV7-9 to TRBJ2-3, with D perhaps TRBD2 (5 bases). CDR3 length equals 15 residues. Per the germline V gene, CDR1 is SEHNR and CDR2 is FQNEAQ (reference sequence). V was trimmed by 5 bases and J by 4 bases, leaving 16 bases between them. The CDR3 reads CASSRADRRADTQYF. Written as DNA, the CDR3 is TGTGCCAGCAGCCGAGCGGACCGGCGCGCAGATACGCAGTATTTT.

The chain is built from TRBV19 and TRBJ2-2; D is ambiguous. Trimming removed 3 bases at V and 5 bases at J, with 19 bases between. The CDR3 covers 17 residues. From germline, CDR1 is LNHDA and CDR2 SQIVND (reference sequence). The chain's CDR3 is CASSIPSGPFLTGELFF. In DNA, the CDR3 is TGTGCCAGTAGTATCCCGTCGGGCCCCTTCTTGACCGGGGAGCTGTTTTTT. The full variable domain, in which reference TRBV19 and TRBJ2-2 provide the parts outside the CDR3, is DGGITQSPKYLFRKEGQNVTLSCEQNLNHDAMYWYRQDPGQGLRLIYYSQIVNDFQKGDIAEGYSVSREKKESFPLTVTSAQKNPTAFYLCASSIPSGPFLTGELFFGEGSRLTVL.

The rearrangement joins TRBV29-1 to TRBJ1-5, with D perhaps matching TRBD1 (5 bases). CDR3 length equals 12 residues. V lost 4 bases and J 8 bases, leaving 12 bases between the germline ends. Germline V gene data show CDR1 as SQVTM and CDR2 as ANQGSEA. In nucleotides, the CDR3 is TGCAGCGTTGGCCCAGGGTTGGAGCCCCAGCATTTT. Amino acids: CSVGPGLEPQHF. Together with reference TRBV29-1 and TRBJ1-5, the CDR3 gives the full variable domain: SAVISQKPSRDICQRGTSLTIQCQVDSQVTMMFWYRQQPGQSLTLIATANQGSEATYESGFVIDKFPISRPNLTFSTLTVSNMSPEDSSIYLCSVGPGLEPQHFGDGTRLSIL.

The chain is built from TRBV14 and TRBJ1-2; D may be TRBD1 (5 bases). This CDR3 is built from 13 residues. Germline V gene data show CDR1 as SGHDN and CDR2 as FVKESK. V was trimmed by 4 bases and J by 8 bases, leaving 14 bases between them. The DNA of the CDR3 is TGTGCCAGCAGCCGGCCCTCCGGGGACGGCTACACCTTC. This translates into CASSRPSGDGYTF.

This clonotype has just a few counts. V and J are TRBV7-2 and TRBJ2-7, with a possible D match to TRBD2 (7 bases). CDR3 length equals 15 residues. From germline, CDR1 is SGHTA and CDR2 FQGNSA. V was trimmed by 5 bases and J by 2 bases, leaving 16 bases between them. The CDR3 DNA reads TGTGCCAGCAGCCGCGGGGGCGGGATGGCCTACGAGCAGTACTTC. Amino acids: CASSRGGGMAYEQYF.

This clonotype has a handful of counts. This chain links TRBV6-6 with TRBJ1-2, with D unresolved. The CDR3 is made up of 13 amino acids. CDR1 and CDR2 (germline): MNHNY, SVGAGI (reference sequence). Trimming took off 7 bases at V and 3 bases at J, with 12 bases between the two ends. This CDR3 is CASTYGGDYGYTF. CDR3 coding DNA: TGTGCCAGCACCTACGGCGGAGACTATGGCTACACCTTC.